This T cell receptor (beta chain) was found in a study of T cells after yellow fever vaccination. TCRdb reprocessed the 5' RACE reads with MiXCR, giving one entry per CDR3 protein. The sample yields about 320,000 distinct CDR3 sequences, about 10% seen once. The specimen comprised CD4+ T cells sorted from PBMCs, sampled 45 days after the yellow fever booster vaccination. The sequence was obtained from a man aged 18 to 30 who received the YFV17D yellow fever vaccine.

CDR3 sequence: CASSQDTPAAGSPLHF. CDR3 sequence (DNA): TGTGCCAGCAGCCAAGATACCCCCGCCGCCGGATCACCCCTCCACTTT. V usage is TRBV3-1 and J usage is TRBJ1-6, with D uncertain. Looked up from germline, CDR1 is LGHDT and CDR2 is YNNKEL (reference sequence). The length of the CDR3 is 16 residues. V lost 0 bases to trimming and J lost 10 bases, with 16 bases between them.